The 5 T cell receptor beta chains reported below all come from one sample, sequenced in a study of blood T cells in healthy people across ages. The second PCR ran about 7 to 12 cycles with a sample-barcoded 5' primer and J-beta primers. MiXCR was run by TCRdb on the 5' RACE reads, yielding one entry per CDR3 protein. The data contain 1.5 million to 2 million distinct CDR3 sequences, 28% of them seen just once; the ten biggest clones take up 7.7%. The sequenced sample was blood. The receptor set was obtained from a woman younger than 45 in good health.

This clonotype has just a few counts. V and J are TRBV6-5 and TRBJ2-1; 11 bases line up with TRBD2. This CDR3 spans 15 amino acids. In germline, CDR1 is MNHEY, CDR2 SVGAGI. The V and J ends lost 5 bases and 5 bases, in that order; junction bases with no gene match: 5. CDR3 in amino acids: CASSTPGLADNEQFF. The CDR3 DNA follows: TGTGCCAGCAGTACCCCGGGACTAGCGGACAATGAGCAGTTCTTC.

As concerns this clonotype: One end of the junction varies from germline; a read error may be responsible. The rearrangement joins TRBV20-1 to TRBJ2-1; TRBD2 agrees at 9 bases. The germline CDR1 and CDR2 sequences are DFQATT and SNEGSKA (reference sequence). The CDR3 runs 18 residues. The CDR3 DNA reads TGCAGTGCTAGAAATTCAGGAGCGGGGGGACGATCCTACAGTGAGCAGTTCTTC. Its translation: CSARNSGAGGRSYSEQFF.

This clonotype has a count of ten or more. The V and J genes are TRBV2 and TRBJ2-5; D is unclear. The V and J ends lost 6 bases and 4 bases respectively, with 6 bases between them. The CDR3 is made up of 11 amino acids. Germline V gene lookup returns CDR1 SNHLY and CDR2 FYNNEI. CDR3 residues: CASSVTETQYF. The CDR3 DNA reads TGTGCCAGCAGCGTAACAGAGACCCAGTACTTC.

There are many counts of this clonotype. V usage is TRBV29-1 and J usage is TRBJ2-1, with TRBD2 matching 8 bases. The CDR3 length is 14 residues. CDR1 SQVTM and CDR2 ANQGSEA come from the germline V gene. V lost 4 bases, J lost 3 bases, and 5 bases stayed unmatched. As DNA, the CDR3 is TGCAGCGTTGGGGGGCGGGGGGACTACAATGAGCAGTTCTTC. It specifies CSVGGRGDYNEQFF.

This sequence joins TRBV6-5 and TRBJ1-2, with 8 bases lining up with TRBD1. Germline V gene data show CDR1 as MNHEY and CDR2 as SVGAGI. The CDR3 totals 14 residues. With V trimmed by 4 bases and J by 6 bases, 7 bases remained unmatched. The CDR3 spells CASSSRGQGHGYTF. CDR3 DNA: TGTGCCAGCAGTTCCCGAGGACAGGGTCATGGCTACACCTTC.